This is a list of T cell receptor beta chains from one sample in a study of shared clonotypes between healthy human individuals. Method: immunoSEQ multiplex PCR; TCRdb's copy keeps in-frame clones and lacks some. Of approximately 340,000 clones listed, 70% to 75% are singletons. Sequencing was carried out using memory CD4+ T cells sorted from blood. These receptors were obtained from a man younger than 45 in good health. Both conserved end residues are part of each CDR3. A D gene is named only where the DNA matches it firmly. Clone size, where shown, is once, few, many, or a class for clones that have expanded.

cdr3_nt: TGTGCCACCAGCTTTGGAACAGGGAGCTCTGGAAACACCATATATTTT; cdr3_aa: CATSFGTGSSGNTIYF; d_call: NA; v_call: TRBV15; j_call: TRBJ1-3; clone_size: NA
cdr3_nt: TGTGCCAGCCCTCGGACAGGAGGCGATACGCAGTACTTC; cdr3_aa: CASPRTGGDTQYF; d_call: TRBD1; v_call: TRBV19; j_call: TRBJ2-7; clone_size: NA
cdr3_nt: TGTGCCAGCAGTTTAGGGGTAGATCCGGTCTACGAGCAGTACTTC; cdr3_aa: CASSLGVDPVYEQYF; d_call: NA; v_call: TRBV27; j_call: TRBJ2-7; clone_size: NA
cdr3_nt: TGCGCCAGCAGCGTGGACGGGAGCGGGAGCCAAGAGACCCAGTACTTC; cdr3_aa: CASSVDGSGSQETQYF; d_call: TRBD2; v_call: TRBV5-1; j_call: TRBJ2-5; clone_size: once
cdr3_nt: TGCGCCAGCAGCCCAAGGACTAGCGGGAGCCCAGATACGCAGTATTTT; cdr3_aa: CASSPRTSGSPDTQYF; d_call: TRBD2; v_call: TRBV5-1; j_call: TRBJ2-3; clone_size: NA
cdr3_nt: TGTGCCATCAGTGAGTCTCCGGGACTAGCGAATGAGCAGTTCTTC; cdr3_aa: CAISESPGLANEQFF; d_call: TRBD2; v_call: TRBV10-3; j_call: TRBJ2-1; clone_size: NA
cdr3_nt: TGCGCCAGCAGCCCAGGGGGCGCAGATACCGGGGAGCTGTTTTTT; cdr3_aa: CASSPGGADTGELFF; d_call: TRBD1; v_call: TRBV5-1; j_call: TRBJ2-2; clone_size: many
cdr3_nt: TGTGCCAGCAGGAGTGGGACTAGGGATTCTAGCACAGATACGCAGTATTTT; cdr3_aa: CASRSGTRDSSTDTQYF; d_call: TRBD2; v_call: TRBV5-4; j_call: TRBJ2-3; clone_size: NA
cdr3_nt: TGTGCCAGCAGATTGGGGGTAATGGGAACCGGGGAGCTGTTTTTT; cdr3_aa: CASRLGVMGTGELFF; d_call: NA; v_call: TRBV5-6; j_call: TRBJ2-2; clone_size: NA
cdr3_nt: TGTGCCAGCAGCAAAGTGCGACAGGAGGGGCAAGAAAAACTGTTTTTT; cdr3_aa: CASSKVRQEGQEKLFF; d_call: NA; v_call: TRBV21-1; j_call: TRBJ1-4; clone_size: NA
cdr3_nt: TGCGCCAGCAGCTTGGGAACAGCGGGGGCAGGGATTCAAGAGACCCAGTACTTC; cdr3_aa: CASSLGTAGAGIQETQYF; d_call: TRBD2; v_call: TRBV5-1; j_call: TRBJ2-5; clone_size: few
cdr3_nt: TGTGCCAGCAGCCAAGGGAACACCATATATTTT; cdr3_aa: CASSQGNTIYF; d_call: NA; v_call: TRBV11-2; j_call: TRBJ1-3; clone_size: NA
cdr3_nt: TGTGCCACGGCCGCCAGTGTACCCGCCTACAATGAGCAGTTCTTC; cdr3_aa: CATAASVPAYNEQFF; d_call: NA; v_call: TRBV19; j_call: TRBJ2-1; clone_size: once
cdr3_nt: TGTGCCAGCAGCGTAGCTGACAGGGCTGGAAACACCATATATTTT; cdr3_aa: CASSVADRAGNTIYF; d_call: TRBD1; v_call: TRBV9; j_call: TRBJ1-3; clone_size: NA
cdr3_nt: TGTGCCATCAGTGAGGTAGCGGGAAATACCCAAGAGACCCAGTACTTC; cdr3_aa: CAISEVAGNTQETQYF; d_call: TRBD2; v_call: TRBV10-3; j_call: TRBJ2-5; clone_size: NA
cdr3_nt: TGTGCCAGCAGCTTGAGTGTTGGAAACACCATATATTTT; cdr3_aa: CASSLSVGNTIYF; d_call: NA; v_call: TRBV7-6; j_call: TRBJ1-3; clone_size: NA
cdr3_nt: TGTGCCAGCAGCCCTGGGGCCGCAGCCCGTGGCTCCTACAATGAGCAGTTCTTC; cdr3_aa: CASSPGAAARGSYNEQFF; d_call: NA; v_call: TRBV7-3; j_call: TRBJ2-1; clone_size: NA
cdr3_nt: TGCGCCAGCAGCCGAGTGTTAGCGGGAGACGTTGAGCAGTTCTTC; cdr3_aa: CASSRVLAGDVEQFF; d_call: TRBD2; v_call: TRBV5-1; j_call: TRBJ2-1; clone_size: NA
cdr3_nt: TGCGCCAGCAGCCTGGGTCGCTTCAGCTATGGCTACACCTTC; cdr3_aa: CASSLGRFSYGYTF; d_call: NA; v_call: TRBV4-3; j_call: TRBJ1-2; clone_size: once
cdr3_nt: TGTGCCAGCACCTCCGGGACAGGCCCCCATCAGCCCCAGCATTTT; cdr3_aa: CASTSGTGPHQPQHF; d_call: TRBD1; v_call: TRBV5-8; j_call: TRBJ1-5; clone_size: NA
cdr3_nt: TGTGCCAGCAGCCGGGGGTCGGGACAGGGGAGAGAGACCCAGTACTTC; cdr3_aa: CASSRGSGQGRETQYF; d_call: TRBD1; v_call: TRBV5-6; j_call: TRBJ2-5; clone_size: NA
cdr3_nt: TGCGCCAGCAGCCAACATCCGGGACAGCACCAAGAGACCCAGTACTTC; cdr3_aa: CASSQHPGQHQETQYF; d_call: TRBD1; v_call: TRBV4-1; j_call: TRBJ2-5; clone_size: NA
cdr3_nt: TGTGCCAGCAGTGAGGAACCGCGATTGGCTGAAGCTTTCTTT; cdr3_aa: CASSEEPRLAEAFF; d_call: NA; v_call: TRBV6-1; j_call: TRBJ1-1; clone_size: NA
cdr3_nt: TGTGCCAGCAGCGTTCGGGGCAGACCTAACTATGGCTACACCTTC; cdr3_aa: CASSVRGRPNYGYTF; d_call: NA; v_call: TRBV28; j_call: TRBJ1-2; clone_size: NA
cdr3_nt: TGTGCCAGTAGTATCTATCAGCAAGAGACCCAGTACTTC; cdr3_aa: CASSIYQQETQYF; d_call: NA; v_call: TRBV19; j_call: TRBJ2-5; clone_size: once
cdr3_nt: TGTGCCAGCAGCTCCGCCGGGAGGGCCAACAATGAGCAGTTCTTC; cdr3_aa: CASSSAGRANNEQFF; d_call: TRBD2; v_call: TRBV5-4; j_call: TRBJ2-1; clone_size: NA
cdr3_nt: TGTGCCAGCAGTTTTCAGGGACCCTACGAGCAGTACTTC; cdr3_aa: CASSFQGPYEQYF; d_call: NA; v_call: TRBV27; j_call: TRBJ2-7; clone_size: few